What follows are 14 T cell receptor beta chains derived from one specimen sequenced in a study of monozygotic twins with inflammatory bowel disease. TCRdb re-called the 5' RACE reads and catalogs CDR3 proteins one per entry, DNA excluded. This sample contains just over 300,000 distinct CDR3 sequences. Sequences were obtained from blood. The receptors derive from a human donor with ulcerative colitis or Crohn's disease, or a healthy co-twin of an affected twin (not recorded which).

The chain uses TRBV5-1 and TRBJ2-6; no DNA is available, so the TRBD1 call from TCRdb remains unchecked. The CDR3 sequence is 17 residues long. CDR1 and CDR2 (germline): SGHRS, YFSETQ. CDR3 sequence reads: CASTQTGAGTGANVLTF.

The chain uses TRBV20-1 and TRBJ2-3; TCRdb reports TRBD2, a call that lacks DNA to check it against. Germline CDR1 and CDR2: DFQATT and SNEGSKA (reference sequence). The CDR3 has 14 residues. This chain's CDR3 is CSASRRELTDTQYF.

The rearrangement links TRBV10-1 to TRBJ2-3; TCRdb outputs TRBD1, but without DNA this stays unchecked. The CDR3 extends over 13 amino acids. Germline V lookup: CDR1 WNHNN, CDR2 SYGVQD (reference sequence). CDR3 sequence: CASKEGSTDTQYF.

V is TRBV6-1 and J is TRBJ2-7. The CDR3 is made up of 15 amino acids. CDR1 is MNHNS, CDR2 SASEGT, per germline. CDR3 amino acids: CASTPTHGGSYEQYF.

V and J are TRBV6-6 and TRBJ1-1. CDR1 is MNHNY and CDR2 is SVGAGI in the germline V gene (reference sequence). The CDR3 consists of 13 residues. The CDR3 here is CASSYSWIDEAFF.

J is TRBJ2-7 and V is TRBV6-2 or TRBV6-3. The CDR3 is 15 amino acids. The germline CDR1 and CDR2 sequences are MNHEY and SVGEGT. The CDR3 loop reads CASRHDGSYVGEQYF.

The CDR3 sequence: CATSDLGQSNTGELFF. The chain links TRBV24-1 to TRBJ2-2; TCRdb outputs TRBD1, but without DNA this stays unchecked. CDR3 size: 16 residues. CDR1 and CDR2 from the germline V gene are KGHDR and SFDVKD.

The chain couples TRBV5-1 to TRBJ2-7; without DNA, the TCRdb call of TRBD1 cannot be checked. The CDR3 has 15 residues. The germline V gene has CDR1 SGHRS and CDR2 YFSETQ. CDR3: CASNLLGQGAYEQYF.

The CDR3 sequence: CASSLSVSLQPQHF. The chain employs TRBV7-2 and TRBJ1-5. This CDR3 has 14 amino acids. The germline CDR1 and CDR2 sequences are SGHTA and FQGNSA.

This chain links TRBV5-1 with TRBJ2-6; there is no DNA to check the TCRdb D call of TRBD1. Germline-derived CDR1 and CDR2 are SGHRS and YFSETQ. CDR3 size: 19 residues. The CDR3 loop reads CASSSTGHLGFSGANVLTF.

The chain employs TRBV19 and TRBJ2-1. Looked up from germline, CDR1 is LNHDA and CDR2 is SQIVND (reference sequence). The length of the CDR3 is 12 residues. CDR3 region: CASRGNYNEQFF.

J is TRBJ1-1 and V is TRBV6-5; as DNA is missing, the TRBD1 call by TCRdb cannot be tested. The CDR3 runs to 12 residues. Germline values: CDR1 MNHEY, CDR2 SVGAGI. The CDR3 here is CASSYMGVAAFF.

V gene TRBV7-9 combines with J gene TRBJ2-7; without DNA, the TCRdb call of TRBD2 cannot be checked. The CDR3 length is 15 residues. Germline loops: CDR1 SEHNR, CDR2 FQNEAQ (reference sequence). The CDR3 protein is CASSNPRTKIYEQYF. Complete variable domain (other parts from reference TRBV7-9 and TRBJ2-7): DTGVSQNPRHKITKRGQNVTFRCDPISEHNRLYWYRQTLGQGPEFLTYFQNEAQLEKSRLLSDRFSAERPKGSFSTLEIQRTEQGDSAMYLCASSNPRTKIYEQYFGPGTRLTVT.

V and J are TRBV20-1 and TRBJ2-1; TCRdb designates TRBD2, a call that cannot be tested without DNA. The CDR3 runs 14 residues. In germline, CDR1 is DFQATT, CDR2 SNEGSKA (reference sequence). The CDR3 is CSAADRNSYNEQFF.